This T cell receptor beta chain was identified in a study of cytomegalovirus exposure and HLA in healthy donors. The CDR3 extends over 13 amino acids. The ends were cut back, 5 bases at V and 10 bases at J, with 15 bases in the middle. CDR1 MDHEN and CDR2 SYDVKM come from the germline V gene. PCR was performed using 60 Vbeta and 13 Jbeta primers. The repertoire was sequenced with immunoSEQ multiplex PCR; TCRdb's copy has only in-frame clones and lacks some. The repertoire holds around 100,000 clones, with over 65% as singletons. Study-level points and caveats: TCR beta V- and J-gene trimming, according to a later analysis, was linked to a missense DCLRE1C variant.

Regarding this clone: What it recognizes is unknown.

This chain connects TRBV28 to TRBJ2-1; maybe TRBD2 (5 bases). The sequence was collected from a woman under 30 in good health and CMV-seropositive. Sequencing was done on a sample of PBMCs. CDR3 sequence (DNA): TGTGCCAGCAGTATTGGACTGGCCTACGAGCAGTTCTTC. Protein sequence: CASSIGLAYEQFF.